Reported below is one TCR beta chain. Germline V gene lookup returns CDR1 MNHNS and CDR2 SASEGT. V lost 3 bases and J lost 10, with 15 bases in between. There are 13 residues in the CDR3. The data were obtained in a study of blood T cell repertoires in COVID-19. Clones were sequenced by immunoSEQ multiplex PCR, and TCRdb holds only the in-frame ones, with some missing. The profile shows over 200,000 clones, approximately 84% of them singletons. Sequencing was carried out using PBMCs or T cells enriched from blood (not recorded which). V usage is TRBV6-1 and J usage is TRBJ1-1, with D perhaps TRBD1 (5 bases). The TCR sequence derives from a man in his forties or fifties who had recovered from COVID-19. For the CDR3, the DNA is TGTGCCAGCAGTGAGGTGGGGACTGGGGGAGCTTTCTTT. Translation gives CASSEVGTGGAFF.